This TCR beta chain comes out of a study of siplizumab effects on memory and regulatory T cells. Note on this clone: The antigen is not known.

J was trimmed by 7 bases and V by 6 bases; bases with no gene match: 7. Germline CDR1 reads MNHEY; CDR2 reads SMNVEV (reference sequence). The CDR3 covers 14 residues. Whole-study results and caveats: With siplizumab, mappable alloreactive CD4+ clones averaged around 70% Treg-derived, versus about 29% in controls. Suppressive capability of dividing Tregs from siplizumab cultures went unverified. Naive T cells, seemingly more diverse than memory cells, seemed major alloresponse contributors.

Assayed TCR templates numbered about 10^5 for each sample. Only in-frame clones appear in the TCRdb table, and some are missing; sequencing was by immunoSEQ multiplex PCR. The data hold around 110,000 clones, with roughly 94% observed a single time. Sequencing used non-Treg CD4+ T cells sorted from blood. The sequence was obtained from a human donor in good health. The V gene is TRBV27, the J gene TRBJ1-5; the match to TRBD1 covers 9 bases. CDR3 loop: CASSRQGVNQPQHF. CDR3 bases: TGTGCCAGCAGCAGACAGGGGGTTAACCAGCCCCAGCATTTT.